This T cell receptor (beta chain) originates from a study of cytomegalovirus exposure and HLA in healthy donors. A multiplex PCR was run with 60 Vbeta primers and 13 Jbeta primers. Clones were sequenced by immunoSEQ multiplex PCR, and TCRdb holds only the in-frame ones, with some missing. Of 140,000 to 150,000 clones in the sample, over 75% were seen once. The sequence was obtained from a woman in her 30s in good health and CMV-seronegative. Sequenced sample: PBMCs.

Here the CDR3 DNA reads TGCGCCAGCAGCCAAGAAGACGGGAACTATGGCTACACCTTC. Its protein is CASSQEDGNYGYTF. V and J are TRBV4-1 and TRBJ1-2; D is ambiguous. The germline gives CDR1 MGHRA, CDR2 YSYEKL. The CDR3 has 14 residues. The V end lost 0 bases, the J end lost 2 bases, and 7 bases lay between the germline ends.